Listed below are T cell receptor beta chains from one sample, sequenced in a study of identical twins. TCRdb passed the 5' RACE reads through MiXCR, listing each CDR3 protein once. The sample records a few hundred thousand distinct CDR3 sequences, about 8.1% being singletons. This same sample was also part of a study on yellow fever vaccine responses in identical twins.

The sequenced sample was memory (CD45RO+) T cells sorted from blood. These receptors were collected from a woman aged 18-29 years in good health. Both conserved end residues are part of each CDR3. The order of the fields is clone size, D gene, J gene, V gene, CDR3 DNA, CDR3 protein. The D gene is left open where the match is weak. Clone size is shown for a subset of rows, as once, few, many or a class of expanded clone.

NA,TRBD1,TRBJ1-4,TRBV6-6,TGTGCCAGCAGACAGGGGATTAATGAAAAACTGTTTTTT,CASRQGINEKLFF
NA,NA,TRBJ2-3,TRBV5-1,TGCGCCAGCAGCTTGCAGTCGAGGTCTAGCTTTACAGATACGCAGTATTTT,CASSLQSRSSFTDTQYF
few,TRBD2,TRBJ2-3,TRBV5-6,TGTGCCAGCAGCGTATACCGACTAGCGGGAGACCCCACTGTCACGGATACGCAGTATTTT,CASSVYRLAGDPTVTDTQYF
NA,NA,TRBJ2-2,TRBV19,TGTGCCAGTAGTATACGGGGGGCGACCACCGGGGAGCTGTTTTTT,CASSIRGATTGELFF
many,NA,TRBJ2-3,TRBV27,TGTGCCAGCAGTCCACTCTCTAGCACAGATACGCAGTATTTT,CASSPLSSTDTQYF
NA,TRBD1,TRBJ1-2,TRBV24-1,TGTGCCACCAGTGAGCCTCAGGGGGGATTCTATGGCTACACCTTC,CATSEPQGGFYGYTF
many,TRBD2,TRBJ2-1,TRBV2,TGTGCCAGCAGTGGGACTAGCGGGACGTATGAGCAGTTCTTC,CASSGTSGTYEQFF
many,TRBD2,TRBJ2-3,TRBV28,TGTGCCAGCAACCCCCAGGGACTAGCGGGAGTGGGGGGCGCAGATACGCAGTATTTT,CASNPQGLAGVGGADTQYF
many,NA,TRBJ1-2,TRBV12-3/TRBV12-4,TGTGCCAGCAGTCAGGGTAGCACAGGTGGCTACACCTTC,CASSQGSTGGYTF
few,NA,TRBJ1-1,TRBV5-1,TGCGCCAGCAAGCTCCTCGGTGAGGTGAACACTGAAGCTTTCTTT,CASKLLGEVNTEAFF
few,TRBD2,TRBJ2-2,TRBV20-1,TGCAGTGCGCCCCTTGGGGGGGGGAATACCGGGGAGCTGTTTTTT,CSAPLGGGNTGELFF
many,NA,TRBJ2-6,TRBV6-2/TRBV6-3,TGTGCCAGCACGATGACATCCTCTGGGGCCAACGTCCTGACTTTC,CASTMTSSGANVLTF
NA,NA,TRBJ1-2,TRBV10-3,TGTGCCATCAGCACGGCCGGGGGAAACAGCTACACCTTC,CAISTAGGNSYTF
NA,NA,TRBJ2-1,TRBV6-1,TGTGCCAGCAGTGGGGAGGGGGGAGCCTACAATGAGCAGTTCTTC,CASSGEGGAYNEQFF
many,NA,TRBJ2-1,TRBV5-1,TGCGCCAGCAGCCCCAACTCCGGGACGGGGTACAATGAGCAGTTCTTC,CASSPNSGTGYNEQFF
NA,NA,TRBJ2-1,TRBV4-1,TGCGCCAGCAGCCAAGATCCGGGGTCCTACAATGAGCAGTTCTTC,CASSQDPGSYNEQFF
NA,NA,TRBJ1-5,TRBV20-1,TGCAGTGCTAGTTGGAGGTCGGGAGACAATCAGCCCCAGCATTTT,CSASWRSGDNQPQHF
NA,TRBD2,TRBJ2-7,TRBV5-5,TGTGCCAGCAGCCCCAAAGGCCTAGCGGGAGAGTACGAGCAGTACTTC,CASSPKGLAGEYEQYF
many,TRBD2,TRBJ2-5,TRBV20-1,TGCAGTGCTAGAAAGGGGCTAGCGGGACTCCAAGAGACCCAGTACTTC,CSARKGLAGLQETQYF
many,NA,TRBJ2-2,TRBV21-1,TGTGCCAGCAGCATCCGACTAGCGGGGGGGCCGGGCACCGGGGAGCTGTTTTTT,CASSIRLAGGPGTGELFF
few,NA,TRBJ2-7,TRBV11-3,TGTGCCAGCAGCTTATACTTCGGGTACGAGCAGTACTTC,CASSLYFGYEQYF
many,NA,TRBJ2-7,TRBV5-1,TGCGCCAGCAGCTTGGGCGCAGGCTCTGAGCAGTACTTC,CASSLGAGSEQYF
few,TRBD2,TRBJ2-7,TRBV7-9,TGTGCCAGCAGCTCGGGACTAGCCTACGAGCAGTACTTC,CASSSGLAYEQYF
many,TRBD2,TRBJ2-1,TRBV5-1,TGCGCCAGCAGCTTGGCAAGCGGGAGGGCCTCCTACAATGAGCAGTTCTTC,CASSLASGRASYNEQFF
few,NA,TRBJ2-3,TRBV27,TGTGCCAGCAGTTTTATGCGGGAAAGCACAGATACGCAGTATTTT,CASSFMRESTDTQYF
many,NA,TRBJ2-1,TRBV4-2,TGTGCCAGCAGCCCACTTGGGGGAAACGATGAGCAGTTCTTC,CASSPLGGNDEQFF
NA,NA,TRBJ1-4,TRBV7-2,TGTGCCAGCAGCTTAGGATGGGAAGAAAAACTGTTTTTT,CASSLGWEEKLFF
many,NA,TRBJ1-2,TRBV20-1,TGCAGTGCTGATGGAGGGAACTATGGCTACACCTTC,CSADGGNYGYTF
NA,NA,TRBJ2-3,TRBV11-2,TGTGCCAGCAGCTTGCAGATCACAGATACGCAGTATTTT,CASSLQITDTQYF
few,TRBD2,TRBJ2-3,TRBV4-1,TGCGCCAGCAGCCAAGATGGGGCGGGGGGTTCGACAGATACGCAGTATTTT,CASSQDGAGGSTDTQYF
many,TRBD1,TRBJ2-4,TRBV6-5,TGTGCCAGCAGTTACTCAGGAACAGGGGCGGTTAGAGCCAAAAACATTCAGTACTTC,CASSYSGTGAVRAKNIQYF
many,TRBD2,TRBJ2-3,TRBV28,TGTGCCAGCAGTCTCGAAATCCTCATTAGCGGGGGGGCAACAGATACGCAGTATTTT,CASSLEILISGGATDTQYF
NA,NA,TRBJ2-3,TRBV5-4,TGTGCCAGCAGCTTGCAGCGAACAGATACGCAGTATTTT,CASSLQRTDTQYF
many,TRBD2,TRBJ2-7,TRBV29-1,TGCAGCGTTGGTCCGACTAGCGGGAGCGAGCAGTACTTC,CSVGPTSGSEQYF
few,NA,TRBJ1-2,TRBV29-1,TGCAGCGTTGCGGCAGGGGTTAACTATGGCTACACCTTC,CSVAAGVNYGYTF
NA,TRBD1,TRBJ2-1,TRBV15,TGTGCCACCAGCAGGGACCCGGGGACAGGGCGGAATGAGCAGTTCTTC,CATSRDPGTGRNEQFF
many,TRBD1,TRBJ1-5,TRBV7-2,TGTGCCAGCAGCTTAGTCCAGGGGGTCCTTAATCAGCCCCAGCATTTT,CASSLVQGVLNQPQHF
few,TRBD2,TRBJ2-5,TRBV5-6,TGTGCCAGCAGCCCCTACAGGGATGCCAGCGGGAGTTCAGAGACCCAGTACTTC,CASSPYRDASGSSETQYF
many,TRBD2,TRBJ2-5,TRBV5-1,TGCGCCAGCAGCTTGGGAGGAGCGGGAAGTGGGGAGACCCAGTACTTC,CASSLGGAGSGETQYF
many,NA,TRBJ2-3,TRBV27,TGTGCCAGCAGTTTGGCACATCGAGATACGCAGTATTTT,CASSLAHRDTQYF
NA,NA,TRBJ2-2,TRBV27,TGTGCCAGCAGTTTAATTGGCGGAGCCTACACCGGGGAGCTGTTTTTT,CASSLIGGAYTGELFF
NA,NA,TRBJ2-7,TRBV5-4,TGTGCCAGCAGCCATGCTGGGTTGGCGAGCTACGAGCAGTACTTC,CASSHAGLASYEQYF
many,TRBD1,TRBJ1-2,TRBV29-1,TGCAGCGCCGGGGCCGGACAGGGGCGTGGCTACACCTTC,CSAGAGQGRGYTF
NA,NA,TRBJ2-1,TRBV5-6,TGTGCCAGCAGCTTGGCTAACAGGGCCTACAATGAGCAGTTCTTC,CASSLANRAYNEQFF
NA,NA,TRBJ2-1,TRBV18,TGTGCCAGCTCACGAGGACAGCAAATGTACAATGAGCAGTTCTTC,CASSRGQQMYNEQFF
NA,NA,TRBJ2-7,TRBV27,TGTGCCAGCAGGACTCTTAGCGACTTAGGCTCCTACGAGCAGTACTTC,CASRTLSDLGSYEQYF
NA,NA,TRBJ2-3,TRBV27,TGTGCCAGCGGAGGGGGTCCGCAGTATTTT,CASGGGPQYF
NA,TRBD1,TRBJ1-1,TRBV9,TGTGCCAGCAGCCCGGATGCCAGGGGGTCCACTGAAGCTTTCTTT,CASSPDARGSTEAFF
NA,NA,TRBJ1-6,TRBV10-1,TGCGCCAGCAGTGTTGGCAGGGGATCACCCCTCCACTTT,CASSVGRGSPLHF
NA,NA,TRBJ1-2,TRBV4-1,TGCGCCAGCAGCCAAGATTTTACTAACTATGGCTACACCTTC,CASSQDFTNYGYTF
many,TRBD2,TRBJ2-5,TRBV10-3,TGTGCCATCAGTGAAGGTAGCGGGGTATTGGAGACCCAGTACTTC,CAISEGSGVLETQYF
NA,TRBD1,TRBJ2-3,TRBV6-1,TGTGCCAGCAGTAGACAGGGGGCCTCCACAGATACGCAGTATTTT,CASSRQGASTDTQYF
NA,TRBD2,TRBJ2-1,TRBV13,TGTGCCAGCAGACCCCCGGGACTAGCGGCTTACAATGAGCAGTTCTTC,CASRPPGLAAYNEQFF